The clone carrying this T cell receptor (beta chain) occurred a few times. The antigen remains undetermined. The sample originates from a study of blood T cells in healthy people across ages. Study findings and constraints: Strong correlation existed between TCR beta diversity and naive T cell percentage.

Using a J-beta primer mix together with a sample-barcoded 5' primer, a second PCR was run for about 7 to 12 cycles. TCRdb itself ran the 5' RACE reads through MiXCR, one entry per CDR3 protein. The sample includes about 560,000 distinct CDR3 sequences, about 26% of them seen just once. Each sample gave at least 6.5 million isolated PBMCs. Germline lookup yields CDR1 SGHTA and CDR2 FQGTGA. There are 14 residues in the CDR3. The data also belong to a second study, concerning T cells of mothers and their children. That work adds: The sample comes from fewer than ten healthy Caucasian donors: mothers and children.

Input material: blood. This receptor was identified in a boy aged 2 to 9 in good health. The chain couples TRBV7-3 to TRBJ2-5, with a possible D match to TRBD1 (6 bases). The end of the DNA is better explained by TRBJ2-1, so the J call may be wrong. The CDR3 protein is CASSLTLGAGEQFF. For the CDR3, the DNA is TGTGCCAGCAGCTTAACGTTGGGGGCTGGGGAGCAGTTCTTC.